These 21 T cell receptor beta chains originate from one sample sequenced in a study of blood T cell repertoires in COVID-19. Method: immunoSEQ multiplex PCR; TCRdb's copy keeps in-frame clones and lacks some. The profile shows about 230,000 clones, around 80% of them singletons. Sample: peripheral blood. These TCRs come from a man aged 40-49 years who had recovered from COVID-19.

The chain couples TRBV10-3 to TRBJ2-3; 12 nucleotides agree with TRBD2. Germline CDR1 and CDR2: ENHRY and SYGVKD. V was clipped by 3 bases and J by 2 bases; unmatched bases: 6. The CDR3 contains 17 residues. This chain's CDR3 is CAISDTLAGGVTDTQYF. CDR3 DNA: TGTGCCATCAGTGACACTCTAGCGGGGGGGGTCACAGATACGCAGTATTTT.

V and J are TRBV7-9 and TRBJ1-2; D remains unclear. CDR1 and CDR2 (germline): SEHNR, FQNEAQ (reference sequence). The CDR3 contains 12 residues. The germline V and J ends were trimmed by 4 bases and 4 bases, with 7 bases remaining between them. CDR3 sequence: CASSSPGYGYTF. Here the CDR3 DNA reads TGTGCCAGCAGCTCCCCGGGCTATGGCTACACCTTC.

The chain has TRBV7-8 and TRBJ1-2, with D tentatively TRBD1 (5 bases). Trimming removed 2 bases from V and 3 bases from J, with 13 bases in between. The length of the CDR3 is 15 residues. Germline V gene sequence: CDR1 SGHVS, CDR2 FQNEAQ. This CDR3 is CASSLFRGPHYGYTF. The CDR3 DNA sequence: TGTGCCAGCAGCTTATTTAGGGGTCCCCACTATGGCTACACCTTC.

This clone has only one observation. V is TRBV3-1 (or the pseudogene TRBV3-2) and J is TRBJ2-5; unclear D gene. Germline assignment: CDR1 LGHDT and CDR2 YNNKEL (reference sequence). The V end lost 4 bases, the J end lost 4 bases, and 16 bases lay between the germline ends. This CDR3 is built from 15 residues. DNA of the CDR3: TGTGCCAGCAGCCGCATACGATCCACGGGAGAGACCCAGTACTTC. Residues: CASSRIRSTGETQYF.

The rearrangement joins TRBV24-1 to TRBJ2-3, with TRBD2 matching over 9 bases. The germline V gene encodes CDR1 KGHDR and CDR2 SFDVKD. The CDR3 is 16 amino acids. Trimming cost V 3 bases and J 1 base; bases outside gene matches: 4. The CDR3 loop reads CATSDASGAGTDTQYF. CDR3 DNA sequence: TGTGCCACCAGTGATGCTAGCGGGGCCGGCACAGATACGCAGTATTTT.

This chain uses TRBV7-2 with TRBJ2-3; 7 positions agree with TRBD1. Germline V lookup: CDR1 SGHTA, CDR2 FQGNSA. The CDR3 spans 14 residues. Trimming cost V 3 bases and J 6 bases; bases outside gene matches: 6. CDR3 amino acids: CASSFAQGLDTQYF. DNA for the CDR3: TGTGCCAGCAGCTTCGCACAGGGGTTGGATACGCAGTATTTT.

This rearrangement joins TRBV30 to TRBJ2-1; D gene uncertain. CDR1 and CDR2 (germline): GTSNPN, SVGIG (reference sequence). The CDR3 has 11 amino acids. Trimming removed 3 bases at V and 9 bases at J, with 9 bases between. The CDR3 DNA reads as TGTGCCTGGAGGGTAAACGGTGAGCAGTTCTTC. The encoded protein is CAWRVNGEQFF.

CDR3 nucleotide sequence: TGTGCCAGCAGCTGGGGGGGAAGCAATCAGCCCCAGCATTTT. As protein: CASSWGGSNQPQHF. This rearrangement joins TRBV7-6 to TRBJ1-5, with D possibly matching TRBD1 (5 bases). The germline CDR1 and CDR2 sequences are SGHVS and FNYEAQ. Between the trimmed V and J ends, which lost 4 bases and 1 base, there was a span of 8 bases. The CDR3 is made up of 14 amino acids.

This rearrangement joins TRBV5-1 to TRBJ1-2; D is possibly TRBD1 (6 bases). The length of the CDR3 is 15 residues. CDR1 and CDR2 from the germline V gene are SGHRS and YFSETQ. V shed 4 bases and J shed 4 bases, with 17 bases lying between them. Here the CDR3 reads CASSAGGQRGYGYTF. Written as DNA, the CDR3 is TGCGCCAGCAGCGCAGGCGGACAGCGCGGCTATGGCTACACCTTC.

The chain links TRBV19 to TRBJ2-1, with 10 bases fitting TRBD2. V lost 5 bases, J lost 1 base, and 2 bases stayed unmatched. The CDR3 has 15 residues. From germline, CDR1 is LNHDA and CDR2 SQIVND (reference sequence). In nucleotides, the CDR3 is TGTGCCAGTAGTCAGACTAGCGGGTCCTACAATGAGCAGTTCTTC. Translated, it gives CASSQTSGSYNEQFF.

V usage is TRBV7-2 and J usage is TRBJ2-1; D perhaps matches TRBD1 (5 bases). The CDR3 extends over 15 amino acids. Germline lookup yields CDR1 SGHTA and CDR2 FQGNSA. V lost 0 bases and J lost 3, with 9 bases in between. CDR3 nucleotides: TGTGCCAGCAGCTTAGCGGCAGGGATCTACAATGAGCAGTTCTTC. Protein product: CASSLAAGIYNEQFF.

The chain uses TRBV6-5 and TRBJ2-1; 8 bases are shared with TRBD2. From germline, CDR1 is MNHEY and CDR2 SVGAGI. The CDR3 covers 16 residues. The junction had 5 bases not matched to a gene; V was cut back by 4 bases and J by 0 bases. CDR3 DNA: TGTGCCAGCAGTTTGAAAGCGGGAGTCTCCTACAATGAGCAGTTCTTC. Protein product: CASSLKAGVSYNEQFF.

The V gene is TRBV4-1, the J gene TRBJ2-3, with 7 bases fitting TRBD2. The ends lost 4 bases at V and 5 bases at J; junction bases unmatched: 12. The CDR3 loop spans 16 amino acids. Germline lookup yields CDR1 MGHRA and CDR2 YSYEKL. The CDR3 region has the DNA TGCGCCAGCAGCCCTCTACTTGGGGGAGGGGAAGATACGCAGTATTTT. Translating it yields CASSPLLGGGEDTQYF.

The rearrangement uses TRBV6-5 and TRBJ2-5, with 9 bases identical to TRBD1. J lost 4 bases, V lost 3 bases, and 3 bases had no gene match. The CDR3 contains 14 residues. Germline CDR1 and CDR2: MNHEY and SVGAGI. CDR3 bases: TGTGCCAGCAGTTATACAGGGGGCCGAGAGACCCAGTACTTC. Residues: CASSYTGGRETQYF.

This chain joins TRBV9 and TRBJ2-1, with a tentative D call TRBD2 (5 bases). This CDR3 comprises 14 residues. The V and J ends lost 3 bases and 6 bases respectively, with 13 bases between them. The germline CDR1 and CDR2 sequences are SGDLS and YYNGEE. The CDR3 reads CASSAPGRSNEQFF. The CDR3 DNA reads TGTGCCAGCAGCGCCCCGGGAAGGAGCAATGAGCAGTTCTTC.

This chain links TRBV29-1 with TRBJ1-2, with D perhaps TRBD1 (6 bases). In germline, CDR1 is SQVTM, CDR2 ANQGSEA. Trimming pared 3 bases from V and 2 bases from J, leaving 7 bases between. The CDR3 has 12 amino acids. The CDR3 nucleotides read TGCAGCGTTGACCAGGGGAACTATGGCTACACCTTC. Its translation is CSVDQGNYGYTF.

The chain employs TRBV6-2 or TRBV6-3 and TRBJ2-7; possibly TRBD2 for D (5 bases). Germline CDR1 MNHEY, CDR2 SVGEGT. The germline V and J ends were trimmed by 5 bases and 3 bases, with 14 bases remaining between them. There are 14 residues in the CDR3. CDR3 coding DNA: TGTGCCAGCAGTAGAGCGGACCATCACTACGAGCAGTACTTC. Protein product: CASSRADHHYEQYF.

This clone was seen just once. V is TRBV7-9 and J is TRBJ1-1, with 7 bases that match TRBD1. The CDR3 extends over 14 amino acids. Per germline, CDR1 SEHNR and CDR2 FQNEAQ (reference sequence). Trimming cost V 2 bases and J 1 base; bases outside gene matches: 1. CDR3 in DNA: TGTGCCAGCAGCTTAACAGGGGCGAACACTGAAGCTTTCTTT. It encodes CASSLTGANTEAFF.

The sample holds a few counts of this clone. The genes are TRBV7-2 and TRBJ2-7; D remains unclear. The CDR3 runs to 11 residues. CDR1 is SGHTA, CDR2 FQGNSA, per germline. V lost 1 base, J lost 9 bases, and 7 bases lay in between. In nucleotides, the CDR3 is TGTGCCAGCAGCTTAGGAACGGGGCAGTACTTC. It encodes CASSLGTGQYF.

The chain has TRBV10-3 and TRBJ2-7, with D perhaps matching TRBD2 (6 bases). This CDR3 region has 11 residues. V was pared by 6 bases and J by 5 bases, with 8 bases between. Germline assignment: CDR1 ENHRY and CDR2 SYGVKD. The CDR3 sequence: CAISGGDEQYF. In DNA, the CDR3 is TGTGCCATCAGCGGAGGGGACGAGCAGTACTTC.

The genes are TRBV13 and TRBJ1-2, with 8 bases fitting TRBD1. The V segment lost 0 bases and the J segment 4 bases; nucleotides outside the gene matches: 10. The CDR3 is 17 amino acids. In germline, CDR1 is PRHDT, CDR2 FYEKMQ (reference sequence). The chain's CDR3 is CASSLGRRDRPSYGYTF. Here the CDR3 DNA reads TGTGCCAGCAGCTTAGGTAGAAGGGACAGGCCTTCCTATGGCTACACCTTC.